This T cell receptor (beta chain) was recorded in a study of T cell clonotyping in hematopoietic cell transplantation. As to this clone: Its specificity is not known.

Study observations and caveats: At the given depth, recipient repertoires were over 95% de novo clonotypes. Recipient TCR diversity dropped after transplant; expanded clonotypes rose from day 30 to 180. Higher Inverse Simpson Index values in graft donor and pretransplant recipient predicted broader posttransplant TCR diversity.

Libraries were prepared by immunoSEQ multiplex PCR; TCRdb keeps only in-frame clonotypes and omits some of them. The sample consists of about 15,000 clones, almost 90% of them appearing once. CDR1 SEHNR and CDR2 FQNEAQ come from the germline V gene (reference sequence). This CDR3 is 11 amino acids long. The V and J ends lost 5 bases and 8 bases respectively, with 6 bases between them. V usage is TRBV7-9 and J usage is TRBJ1-4, with D uncertain. The TCR originated in a man in his fifties or sixties in good health. Some clones in this sample may be carry-over from other donors' samples. The sample consisted of peripheral blood mononuclear cells. CDR3 loop: CASSPTEKLFF. In DNA, the CDR3 is TGTGCCAGCAGCCCTACCGAAAAACTGTTTTTT.